Listed here are 27 T cell receptor beta chains from one sample, sequenced in a study of cytomegalovirus exposure and HLA in healthy donors (dated by TCRdb to 2015 to 2018). Library construction relied on the immunoSEQ multiplex PCR assay. A mixture of 60 forward primers for TCR Vbeta segments and 13 reverse primers for TCR Jbeta segments was used in the multiplex PCR. TCRdb took this table from immuneACCESS and kept in-frame rearrangements with V and J called. Such tables lack part of the clones; where checked against another copy, unresolved V genes explain under half of the gap, and the rest is unexplained. For this sample there are about 130,000 clones; under 12% appear just once. Clones ranked in the top ten supply 4.6% of the sample. The sequencing input was PBMCs. These TCRs come from a young woman in good health and CMV-seropositive.

This chain joins TRBV29-1 and TRBJ1-2; 11 nucleotides match TRBD1. This CDR3 is built from 13 residues. Germline CDR1 is SQVTM and CDR2 is ANQGSEA. Trimming took 6 bases from V and 6 from J; bases not matched to a gene: 6. DNA of the CDR3: TGCAGCGTCCCTTGGACAGGGGGCAATGGCTACACCTTC. Its protein product is CSVPWTGGNGYTF.

This chain connects TRBV6-5 to TRBJ1-2; TRBD1 might be the D (5 bases). Per the germline V gene, CDR1 is MNHEY and CDR2 is SVGAGI. This CDR3 region has 14 residues. V was shortened by 6 bases and J by 4 bases, with 15 bases between the two germline ends. The CDR3 sequence is CASRPGMSPYGYTF. The DNA of the CDR3 is TGTGCCAGCAGACCAGGGATGTCGCCCTATGGCTACACCTTC.

The genes are TRBV30 and TRBJ1-1; D unresolved. V was cut by 4 bases and J by 4 bases, with 10 bases left in between. CDR3 size: 12 residues. CDR1 and CDR2 (germline): GTSNPN, SVGIG (reference sequence). CDR3 amino acids: CAWIKSGTEAFF. CDR3 nucleotide sequence: TGTGCCTGGATTAAATCGGGCACTGAAGCTTTCTTT.

This clone was seen only a few times. The rearrangement uses TRBV11-2 and TRBJ2-5; D gene unclear. With 2 bases removed from V and 1 base from J, the gap between germline ends came to 11 bases. Germline V gene sequence: CDR1 SGHAT, CDR2 FQNNGV. The CDR3 covers 15 residues. The CDR3 loop is CASSLFGLGQETQYF. The CDR3 DNA sequence: TGTGCCAGCAGCTTATTCGGCCTAGGCCAAGAGACCCAGTACTTC.

This clone turned up a few times. CDR3 protein: CASIVGGHTEAFF. Written as DNA, the CDR3 is TGTGCCAGCATCGTAGGGGGCCACACTGAAGCTTTCTTT. The chain combines TRBV28 with TRBJ1-1; 7 bases are a match to TRBD1. With V trimmed by 7 bases and J by 3 bases, 5 bases remained unmatched. This CDR3 is built from 13 residues. In germline, CDR1 is MDHEN, CDR2 SYDVKM. Based on the CDR3 plus reference TRBV28 and TRBJ1-1, the full variable domain is DVKVTQSSRYLVKRTGEKVFLECVQDMDHENMFWYRQDPGLGLRLIYFSYDVKMKEKGDIPEGYSVSREKKERFSLILESASTNQTSMYLCASIVGGHTEAFFGQGTRLTVV.

The sample holds a few counts of this clone. This rearrangement joins TRBV19 to TRBJ1-4; D is unresolved. Trimming took 10 bases from V and 3 from J, leaving 15 bases between them. Germline V lookup: CDR1 LNHDA, CDR2 SQIVND (reference sequence). There are 14 residues in the CDR3. The CDR3 bases are TGTGCCATTCACTCAGGAAAGGCTAATGAAAAACTGTTTTTT. Translated: CAIHSGKANEKLFF.

Only a few counts were recorded for this clone. The V gene is TRBV6-6, the J gene TRBJ1-1; D remains ambiguous. Germline V CDR1 and CDR2: MNHNY, SVGAGI (reference sequence). The CDR3 has 11 residues. The V gene lost 10 bases and the J gene lost 6 bases, with 12 bases spanning the gap. CDR3 sequence (DNA): TGTGCCACCTCCGGGTTGGCTGAAGCTTTCTTT. Its translation is CATSGLAEAFF.

This clone has just a few counts. The rearrangement joins TRBV6-5 to TRBJ1-2; TRBD1 matches at 8 bases. Germline V gives CDR1 MNHEY, CDR2 SVGAGI. V was pared by 2 bases and J by 5 bases, with 10 bases of the junction left unmatched. This CDR3 contains 16 residues. CDR3 bases: TGTGCCAGCAGTTACCTTTCCCAGGGGGCTTATTATGGCTACACCTTC. This encodes CASSYLSQGAYYGYTF.

The chain joins TRBV5-1 to TRBJ2-7; TRBD2 matches at 10 bases. The V gene end was trimmed by 1 base and the J gene end by 5 bases; junction bases not matched to a gene: 9. Germline values: CDR1 SGHRS, CDR2 YFSETQ. This CDR3 is 16 amino acids long. In DNA, the CDR3 is TGCGCCAGCAGCTTGCAGGGAGGGACTAGCGTCAACGAGCAGTACTTC. Its protein product is CASSLQGGTSVNEQYF.

This clone has only a few counts. The CDR3 does not close with the conserved phenylalanine or tryptophan, likely indicating a read error. The limits of the CDR3 on the DNA are not certain, so only TCRdb's listed CDR3 is given. V and J are TRBV7-7 and TRBJ1-1; the table's D gene call, TRBD1, was not cross checked with the DNA. The CDR3 is 11 amino acids long, termini counted. Germline CDR1 and CDR2: SSHAT and FNYEAQ (reference sequence). The CDR3 here is CASSLGQVHPV.

The rearrangement uses TRBV7-3 and TRBJ2-5, with 9 bases lining up with TRBD2. Unmatched junction bases numbered 5, after V lost 2 bases and J lost 4 bases. CDR1 and CDR2 (germline): SGHTA, FQGTGA. CDR3 size: 15 residues. The CDR3 bases are TGTGCCAGCAGCTTAGCGGGAGGGCGGAGAGAGACCCAGTACTTC. It specifies CASSLAGGRRETQYF.

This clone was counted between two and nine times. The gene calls are TRBV9 and TRBJ2-7, with 9 bases lining up with TRBD2. Per germline, CDR1 SGDLS and CDR2 YYNGEE. This CDR3 region has 16 residues. V shed 0 bases, J shed 3 bases, and the junction held 7 bases outside the gene matches. This CDR3 is CASSVGGSGSFYEQYF. CDR3 sequence (DNA): TGTGCCAGCAGCGTAGGAGGTAGCGGGAGTTTCTACGAGCAGTACTTC.

This clone showed up just a few times. This chain joins TRBV19 and TRBJ1-5; unclear D gene. The germline V gene encodes CDR1 LNHDA and CDR2 SQIVND (reference sequence). With 5 bases removed from V and 6 bases from J, the gap between germline ends came to 20 bases. The CDR3 sequence is 16 residues long. CDR3 amino acids: CASSQGRLNVGQPQHF. The CDR3 nucleotides are TGTGCCAGTAGTCAAGGGAGGTTGAACGTGGGTCAGCCCCAGCATTTT.

The J gene is TRBJ1-1, the V gene TRBV5-4; TRBD1 might be the D (5 bases). Germline V gene lookup returns CDR1 SGHNT and CDR2 YYREEE (reference sequence). CDR3 size: 13 residues. V lost 4 bases and J lost 10, with 17 bases in between. The CDR3 nucleotides are TGTGCCAGCAGCCCCCTTCAGGGTTCTGTAGCTTTCTTT. Protein: CASSPLQGSVAFF.

V and J are TRBV6-6 and TRBJ1-1; D perhaps matches TRBD1 (6 bases). This CDR3 contains 13 residues. Trimming removed 6 bases at V and 1 base at J, with 9 bases between. In germline, CDR1 is MNHNY, CDR2 SVGAGI (reference sequence). The CDR3 protein is CASRQQGNTEAFF. The CDR3 DNA reads as TGTGCCAGCAGGCAACAGGGGAACACTGAAGCTTTCTTT.

The chain uses TRBV19 and TRBJ1-1, with 7 bases aligning to TRBD1. With V trimmed by 7 bases and J by 1 base, 9 bases remained unmatched. Germline loops: CDR1 LNHDA, CDR2 SQIVND (reference sequence). This CDR3 has 15 residues. CDR3 amino acids: CASIERGRANTEAFF. CDR3 nucleotides: TGTGCCAGTATCGAAAGGGGGCGTGCGAACACTGAAGCTTTCTTT.

V and J are TRBV29-1 and TRBJ2-2; 8 bases match TRBD2. The CDR3 has 18 residues. Germline V lookup: CDR1 SQVTM, CDR2 ANQGSEA. With 0 bases clipped from V and 7 bases from J, the junction kept 16 bases outside the gene matches. CDR3 residues: CSVEDLGGAGGLHGELFF. CDR3 nucleotides: TGCAGCGTTGAAGATCTTGGAGGGGCGGGAGGTCTTCACGGGGAGCTGTTTTTT.

The V gene is TRBV29-1, the J gene TRBJ2-7; TRBD2 agrees at 11 bases. Trimming at V came to 5 bases and at J to 7 bases, leaving 10 bases not matched to a gene. Per germline, CDR1 SQVTM and CDR2 ANQGSEA. The CDR3 runs to 14 residues. Written as DNA, the CDR3 is TGCAGCGTTAAGACGACTAGCGGGAAAGGGGAGCAGTACTTC. As protein: CSVKTTSGKGEQYF.

The chain combines TRBV19 with TRBJ2-7; D might be TRBD1 (6 bases). The CDR3 length is 13 residues. The V gene lost 8 bases and the J gene lost 0 bases, with 11 bases spanning the gap. Germline CDR1 LNHDA, CDR2 SQIVND (reference sequence). The CDR3 DNA is TGTGCCAGTTCCAGGACAGACTCCTACGAGCAGTACTTC. The encoded protein is CASSRTDSYEQYF.

This clone was counted a few times. The rearrangement links TRBV10-3 to TRBJ2-1; tentatively, D is TRBD1 (5 bases). This CDR3 region has 16 residues. From germline, CDR1 is ENHRY and CDR2 SYGVKD. V was trimmed by 2 bases and J by 0 bases, leaving 11 bases between them. CDR3 sequence (DNA): TGTGCCATCAGTGAGAGTACAGGAAGCTCCTACAATGAGCAGTTCTTC. This sequence encodes CAISESTGSSYNEQFF.

This clone was seen a handful of times. The gene calls are TRBV7-9 and TRBJ2-1, with TRBD2 matching 7 bases. The CDR3 is 15 amino acids. The junction had 11 bases not matched to a gene; V was cut back by 8 bases and J by 4 bases. Germline V gene lookup returns CDR1 SEHNR and CDR2 FQNEAQ (reference sequence). CDR3 bases: TGTGCCAGCCCATCCCAGCGGGGCTCTTACAATGAGCAGTTCTTC. This gives the protein CASPSQRGSYNEQFF.

The chain recombines TRBV10-3 with TRBJ2-1; possibly TRBD2 for D (6 bases). V lost 9 bases and J lost 5, with 17 bases in between. CDR3 length: 14 residues. Germline CDR1 ENHRY, CDR2 SYGVKD. The chain's CDR3 is CAIQSGLLNNEQFF. The CDR3 DNA sequence: TGTGCCATACAGTCGGGACTTCTAAACAATGAGCAGTTCTTC.

This clone was seen a handful of times. This chain uses TRBV4-1 with TRBJ2-7, with 11 bases aligning to TRBD2. V lost 4 bases, J lost 3 bases, and 2 bases stayed unmatched. Per the germline V gene, CDR1 is MGHRA and CDR2 is YSYEKL. This CDR3 is built from 14 residues. In nucleotides, the CDR3 is TGCGCCAGCAGCCCGACTAGCGGGGACTACGAGCAGTACTTC. Translated: CASSPTSGDYEQYF.

The chain uses TRBV6-6 and TRBJ1-5, with D perhaps TRBD1 (6 bases). With 2 bases removed from V and 7 bases from J, the gap between germline ends came to 12 bases. The CDR3 is made up of 14 amino acids. Germline lookup yields CDR1 MNHNY and CDR2 SVGAGI (reference sequence). Here the CDR3 reads CASSYAQGVQPQHF. DNA for the CDR3: TGTGCCAGCAGTTACGCACAGGGAGTGCAGCCCCAGCATTTT.

This clone came up a few times. V usage is TRBV18 and J usage is TRBJ1-2; D is ambiguous. V was clipped by 0 bases and J by 0 bases, with 8 bases between them. The CDR3 is 15 amino acids. CDR1 and CDR2 (germline): KGHSH, LQKENI. DNA for the CDR3: TGTGCCAGCTCACCACCAGCAACCTCTAACTATGGCTACACCTTC. It specifies CASSPPATSNYGYTF.

Points on this clone: Other DNA sequences of this sample code for an identical CDR3. V usage is TRBV2 and J usage is TRBJ2-7; 9 bases match TRBD2. The junction had 4 bases not matched to a gene; V was cut back by 4 bases and J by 3 bases. The CDR3 is 14 residues long. Germline CDR1 SNHLY, CDR2 FYNNEI. DNA for the CDR3: TGTGCCAGCAGTGTTGGGACTAGCTACTACGAGCAGTACTTC. This encodes CASSVGTSYYEQYF.

The chain uses TRBV5-1 and TRBJ2-1; no clear D. CDR3 length: 13 residues. Germline V gene lookup returns CDR1 SGHRS and CDR2 YFSETQ. Trimming stripped 7 bases from V and 5 bases from J, with 13 bases between. The CDR3 nucleotides read TGCGCCAGCGCCCCGACTTTAAACAATGAGCAGTTCTTC. This encodes CASAPTLNNEQFF.